The present TCR beta chain was sequenced within a study of T cell repertoires in cytomegalovirus infection. From the reads, TCRdb called clonotypes with MiXCR, one entry per CDR3 protein. The sample yields 250,000 to 350,000 distinct CDR3 sequences, roughly 25% seen once. The study, taken as a whole, reports: HLA-C-restricted, CMV-specific TCR beta clonotypes were dominant ex vivo.

Germline CDR1 is GTSNPN and CDR2 is SVGIG (reference sequence). This CDR3 region has 14 residues. V gave up 5 bases and J gave up 3 bases, with 17 bases separating them. Only a few counts were recorded for this clonotype. Its specificity is not known. The clonotype was recovered from a human donor in good health (CMV status not recorded). Some clones in this sample may be carry-over from other donors' samples. This chain links TRBV30 with TRBJ2-7; D might be TRBD1 or TRBD2, each matching 5 bases. The specimen was PBMCs. The CDR3 protein is CAWESGSPLYEQYF. The CDR3 DNA follows: TGTGCCTGGGAATCAGGGAGTCCTCTCTACGAGCAGTACTTC.